This T cell receptor beta chain emerged from a study of blood T cell repertoires in COVID-19. Across the whole study: Nucleic acid was either cDNA or gDNA, and it came from T cells, B-cell-depleted T cells, or PBMCs.

From germline, CDR1 is SGDLS and CDR2 YYNGEE. V dropped 0 bases and J dropped 2; count of bases not matched to a gene: 10. This CDR3 spans 17 amino acids. Original handling: Counts of nucleated cells, estimated from reference gene primer amplification, were obtained. Clones were read by immunoSEQ multiplex PCR, and TCRdb kept only the in-frame ones, dropping some. The D gene and trimming were derived from the DNA, and the V and J assignments and clone size from that table. The repertoire holds fewer than 250,000 clones, with 65% to 85% as singletons. The origin of this receptor is a woman aged 50 to 60 with acute or convalescent COVID-19. V is TRBV9 and J is TRBJ2-7; TRBD2 matches 8 bases. Sequencing was performed on peripheral blood. The CDR3 DNA reads as TGTGCCAGCAGCGTAGGTCCGGGGGGGGACGGGACCTACGAGCAGTACTTC. Translated, it gives CASSVGPGGDGTYEQYF.